This T cell receptor (beta chain) was obtained from a study of human T cells and chemical hapten exposure. Per germline, CDR1 MNHEY and CDR2 SMNVEV (reference sequence). This CDR3 spans 14 amino acids. V gave up 5 bases and J gave up 4 bases, with 15 bases separating them. Per the original methods: A per-sample median of around 91,000 TCRs was observed, with counts ranging from about 20,000 to 750,000. Each CDR3 protein is one row after TCRdb ran MiXCR on the RACE reads. V and J calls and clone size were set by TCRdb, not the authors. This table holds 120,000 or so distinct CDR3 sequences, around 15% found once. Whole-study findings and limits: Because they had alopecia, donors may respond immunologically unlike healthy people.

As for time point: patch test 1, 2 weeks after DPC sensitization. Treatment denoted: therapeutic diphenylcyclopropenone sensitization with weekly scalp DPC. It was from unfractionated whole blood that total RNA was extracted. To note about this clonotype: What it recognizes is unknown.

The TCR was taken from a man between 18 and 29 years old with alopecia areata. Some clones in this sample may be carry-over from other donors' samples. The chain joins TRBV27 to TRBJ2-7, with D tentatively TRBD2 (6 bases). Sample: whole blood, taken in connection with sensitization to the hapten diphenylcyclopropenone (DPC). Here the CDR3 DNA reads TGTGCCAGCAGTCTACCGGGAGCACCTTACGAGCAGTACTTC. As protein: CASSLPGAPYEQYF.